This entry lists 17 T cell receptor beta chains sequenced from one sample in a study of somatic mutations in cytotoxic T cells in rheumatoid arthritis. Data came from immunoSEQ multiplex PCR; TCRdb stores just in-frame clones and leaves some out. Of about 19,000 clones in the sample, around 83% were seen once. What was sequenced was CD8+ T cells sorted from blood. These receptor sequences come from a man between 18 and 35 years old with rheumatoid arthritis.

This sequence joins TRBV4-2 and TRBJ1-6; D is undetermined. V was pared by 3 bases and J by 7 bases, with 13 bases between. The CDR3 has 15 amino acids. Germline V gene sequence: CDR1 LGHNA, CDR2 YNFKEQ. CDR3 protein: CASSHREGSNSPLHF. The CDR3 DNA is TGTGCCAGCAGCCACCGAGAGGGCAGCAATTCACCCCTCCACTTT.

The chain links TRBV7-9 to TRBJ1-5; D unclear. V was shortened by 5 bases and J by 9 bases, with 11 bases between the two germline ends. The CDR3 extends over 12 amino acids. The germline V gene has CDR1 SEHNR and CDR2 FQNEAQ (reference sequence). CDR3 sequence: CASSLGTRPQHF. The CDR3 DNA sequence: TGTGCCAGCAGCCTCGGAACACGGCCCCAGCATTTT.

The CDR3 nucleotides are TGTGCCAGCAGTCCCGGCGGGGGCATCTATGGCTACACCTTC. Translation gives CASSPGGGIYGYTF. The chain uses TRBV2 and TRBJ1-2, with D maybe TRBD1 (6 bases). There are 14 residues in the CDR3. Between the trimmed V and J ends, which lost 5 bases and 4 bases, there was a span of 14 bases. CDR1 and CDR2 (germline): SNHLY, FYNNEI.

This chain's CDR3 is CASSQNRATNEKLFF. In DNA form, the CDR3 reads TGTGCCAGCAGCCAAAACAGGGCAACTAATGAAAAACTGTTTTTT. The chain joins TRBV14 to TRBJ1-4; maybe TRBD1 (6 bases). Germline-derived CDR1 and CDR2 are SGHDN and FVKESK. The CDR3 totals 15 residues. The V end was cut by 2 bases, the J end by 0 bases, with 7 bases between.

A note on this clone: One junction end disagrees with the germline gene, perhaps due to a read error. This CDR3 is also generated by other DNA sequences in the sample. The chain has TRBV9 and TRBJ1-3; 7 bases are shared with TRBD1. There are 14 residues in the CDR3. Germline V gene sequence: CDR1 SGDLS, CDR2 YYNGEE. CDR3 nucleotide sequence: TGTGCCAGCAGTGTAGGGACAGCTGGAAACACCATATATTTT. This encodes CASSVGTAGNTIYF.

This chain uses TRBV19 with TRBJ2-4; the D gene is possibly TRBD1 (6 bases). Germline assignment: CDR1 LNHDA and CDR2 SQIVND (reference sequence). V gave up 4 bases and J gave up 6 bases, with 19 bases separating them. This CDR3 region has 16 residues. For the CDR3, the DNA is TGTGCCAGTAGTAGCTTGACAGGAGACGGAGGAAACATTCAGTACTTC. Translated: CASSSLTGDGGNIQYF.

Only one count was recorded for this clone. V gene TRBV7-6 combines with J gene TRBJ2-2; 8 bases agree with TRBD1. V dropped 4 bases and J dropped 6; count of bases not matched to a gene: 13. CDR1 is SGHVS, CDR2 FNYEAQ, per germline. This CDR3 is 17 amino acids long. The CDR3 nucleotides read TGTGCCAGCAGCTCCATTGGGGGCAGGGGGCAAGCCGGGGAGCTGTTTTTT. Encoded protein: CASSSIGGRGQAGELFF.

The chain carries TRBV2 and TRBJ1-6, with D possibly TRBD1 on 5 matching bases. The CDR3 runs to 17 residues. V dropped 2 bases and J dropped 8 bases, with 19 bases sitting between them. The germline gives CDR1 SNHLY, CDR2 FYNNEI. Here the CDR3 DNA reads TGTGCCAGCAGTGAAAGGGGTGGGGATTCTGAGTATTCACCCCTCCACTTT. This codes for CASSERGGDSEYSPLHF. Using reference TRBV2 and TRBJ1-6 for the parts outside the CDR3, the full variable domain is EPEVTQTPSHQVTQMGQEVILRCVPISNHLYFYWYRQILGQKVEFLVSFYNNEISEKSEIFDDQFSVERPDGSNFTLKIRSTKLEDSAMYFCASSERGGDSEYSPLHFGNGTRLTVT.

The V gene is TRBV19, the J gene TRBJ2-7, with unresolved D. Per the germline V gene, CDR1 is LNHDA and CDR2 is SQIVND (reference sequence). The CDR3 totals 13 residues. Trimming cost V 6 bases and J 4 bases, with 13 bases left between them. CDR3 sequence (DNA): TGTGCCAGTAGGGGCCATAACCTTTACGAGCAGTACTTC. Encoded protein: CASRGHNLYEQYF.

This chain connects TRBV27 to TRBJ2-6; D unresolved. The CDR3 consists of 13 residues. Germline V gene data show CDR1 as MNHEY and CDR2 as SMNVEV (reference sequence). V lost 6 bases and J 2 bases, leaving 5 bases between the germline ends. CDR3 sequence reads: CASRLPGANVLTF. The CDR3 nucleotides read TGTGCCAGCAGATTACCTGGGGCCAACGTCCTGACTTTC.

The CDR3 loop is CASSSPGGGPGELFF. As DNA, the CDR3 is TGTGCCAGCAGTTCCCCGGGAGGGGGCCCCGGGGAGCTGTTTTTT. The chain uses TRBV27 and TRBJ2-2; D is perhaps TRBD2 (8 bases). This CDR3 is 15 amino acids long. V lost 4 bases and J lost 6, with 15 bases in between. The germline CDR1 and CDR2 sequences are MNHEY and SMNVEV (reference sequence).

This clone came up once. J is TRBJ2-1 and V is TRBV29-1; D is unresolved. The germline gives CDR1 SQVTM, CDR2 ANQGSEA. V lost 7 bases, J lost 0 bases, and 13 bases lay in between. CDR3 size: 14 residues. The CDR3 sequence: CSAVPASSYNEQFF. The CDR3, as DNA: TGCAGCGCCGTGCCGGCGAGCTCCTACAATGAGCAGTTCTTC.

This clone was seen only a few times. The V and J genes are TRBV29-1 and TRBJ1-1; D remains ambiguous. The germline gives CDR1 SQVTM, CDR2 ANQGSEA. The ends were cut back, 4 bases at V and 1 base at J, with 4 bases in the middle. The CDR3 has 11 amino acids. DNA for the CDR3: TGCAGCGTTGGGGAGAACACTGAAGCTTTCTTT. Amino acids: CSVGENTEAFF. Filled out from reference TRBV29-1 and TRBJ1-1, the complete variable domain reads SAVISQKPSRDICQRGTSLTIQCQVDSQVTMMFWYRQQPGQSLTLIATANQGSEATYESGFVIDKFPISRPNLTFSTLTVSNMSPEDSSIYLCSVGENTEAFFGQGTRLTVV.

The rearrangement uses TRBV5-1 and TRBJ2-3; 8 bases map to TRBD1. The trim removed 3 bases at V and 2 bases at J, leaving 11 bases unmatched. The length of the CDR3 is 17 residues. Germline V gene data show CDR1 as SGHRS and CDR2 as YFSETQ. CDR3 DNA sequence: TGCGCCAGCAGCTCATATGGACAGGGATTGGTCACAGATACGCAGTATTTT. Translating gives CASSSYGQGLVTDTQYF. The whole variable domain, filled in from reference TRBV5-1 and TRBJ2-3, reads KAGVTQTPRYLIKTRGQQVTLSCSPISGHRSVSWYQQTPGQGLQFLFEYFSETQRNKGNFPGRFSGRQFSNSRSEMNVSTLELGDSALYLCASSSYGQGLVTDTQYFGPGTRLTVL.

This chain links TRBV7-9 with TRBJ1-2; unclear D gene. V lost 0 bases to trimming and J lost 5 bases, with 13 bases between them. Germline V gene sequence: CDR1 SEHNR, CDR2 FQNEAQ (reference sequence). The CDR3 has 15 amino acids. CDR3: CASSLALGVPYGYTF. The CDR3 DNA reads TGTGCCAGCAGCTTAGCGCTGGGAGTCCCTTATGGCTACACCTTC.

The chain has TRBV4-2 and TRBJ2-1; D is possibly TRBD2 (5 bases). CDR1 LGHNA and CDR2 YNFKEQ come from the germline V gene. Deletions cut 4 bases from V and 5 bases from J, with 9 bases between. This CDR3 spans 13 amino acids. The CDR3 bases are TGTGCCAGCAGCCCGGACTCAAACAATGAGCAGTTCTTC. Protein sequence: CASSPDSNNEQFF.

Remarks on this clone: At one boundary the junction diverges from the germline segment, which might be a read error. The chain uses TRBV7-7 and TRBJ2-7; TRBD1 matches 9 bases. CDR1 is SSHAT, CDR2 FNYEAQ, per germline (reference sequence). The CDR3 spans 14 residues. The CDR3 nucleotides are TGTGCTAGCAGCCCAGAGGGACAGGGATACGAGCAGTACTTC. Its translation: CASSPEGQGYEQYF. Together with reference TRBV7-7 and TRBJ2-7, the CDR3 gives the full variable domain: GAGVSQSPRYKVTKRGQDVTLRCDPISSHATLYWYQQALGQGPEFLTYFNYEAQPDKSGLPSDRFSAERPEGSISTLTIQRTEQRDSAMYRCASSPEGQGYEQYFGPGTRLTVT.